These 5 T cell receptor beta chains were all obtained from the same sample, sequenced in a study of T-cell reconstitution after alpha-beta-depleted transplantation in children. TCRbeta library construction was performed incorporating unique molecular identifiers. MiXCR was run by TCRdb on the PCR reads, yielding one entry per CDR3 protein. Among some 280,000 distinct CDR3 sequences, approximately 9.6% were seen once, and the ten largest hold roughly 9.1%. Source: PBMCs from the stem cell graft donor, taken from the stem cell graft. Source of these receptors: a human donor who donated a stem cell graft to a child with SCID.

Many counts were recorded for this clonotype. J is TRBJ2-2 and V is TRBV18, with TRBD1 matching over 7 bases. Per germline, CDR1 KGHSH and CDR2 LQKENI. The CDR3 is 16 residues long. J gave up 5 bases and V 6 bases, and 12 bases lay outside the gene matches. The CDR3 nucleotides are TGTGCCAGCTCTCTCGGACAGGAAGGAAGGACCGGGGAGCTGTTTTTT. Amino acids: CASSLGQEGRTGELFF.

This clonotype was recorded a few times. V is TRBV7-8 and J is TRBJ2-5; D not certain. This CDR3 comprises 14 residues. V lost 5 bases and J 5 bases, leaving 15 bases between the germline ends. CDR1 is SGHVS, CDR2 FQNEAQ, per germline. CDR3 bases: TGTGCCAGCAGCCTAGACTCAGTAGTTGAGACCCAGTACTTC. The encoded protein is CASSLDSVVETQYF.

This clonotype came up many times. This chain links TRBV5-1 with TRBJ2-2, with unresolved D. The CDR3 loop spans 15 amino acids. Germline CDR1 is SGHRS and CDR2 is YFSETQ. V shed 2 bases and J shed 0 bases, with 8 bases lying between them. CDR3 sequence reads: CASSFEYANTGELFF. DNA of the CDR3: TGCGCCAGCAGCTTCGAATACGCGAACACCGGGGAGCTGTTTTTT.

This clonotype occurred a few times. The V and J genes are TRBV10-1 and TRBJ2-5; 8 bases are a match to TRBD2. Germline CDR1 reads WNHNN; CDR2 reads SYGVQD (reference sequence). The CDR3 length is 16 residues. J lost 5 bases, V lost 3 bases, and 11 bases had no gene match. The CDR3: CASSDPRAGARETQYF. In nucleotides, the CDR3 is TGCGCCAGCAGTGACCCCCGAGCGGGGGCCAGGGAGACCCAGTACTTC.

Many counts were recorded for this clonotype. CDR3 loop: CASSLLRADRANSPLHF. In nucleotides, the CDR3 is TGTGCCAGCAGCTTACTTAGAGCGGACAGGGCTAATTCACCCCTCCACTTT. This chain links TRBV7-8 with TRBJ1-6; 8 bases fit TRBD1. CDR1 SGHVS and CDR2 FQNEAQ come from the germline V gene. The CDR3 loop spans 17 amino acids. Germline trimming cut 2 bases from V and 6 bases from J; bases unmatched to any gene: 9. The full variable domain, in which reference TRBV7-8 and TRBJ1-6 provide the parts outside the CDR3, is GAGVSQSPRYKVAKRGQDVALRCDPISGHVSLFWYQQALGQGPEFLTYFQNEAQLDKSGLPSDRFFAERPEGSVSTLKIQRTQQEDSAVYLCASSLLRADRANSPLHFGNGTRLTVT.